This T cell receptor (beta chain) derives from a study of CD8 T cells in ankylosing spondylitis (TCRdb year 2017). Context from the whole study: The study profiled T cell receptor beta repertoires in healthy donors and ankylosing spondylitis patients to find disease-linked TCR variants. In total, the full study cohort was made up of some 100 healthy donors and roughly 27 ankylosing spondylitis patients. Peripheral blood was sampled, and synovial fluid was additionally collected from ankylosing spondylitis patients.

The paper's findings and limits, for the study overall: Blood from ankylosing spondylitis patients appeared to be characterized by a TCR beta motif composed of several highly homologous amino acid variants. The disease-linked clones were reported as significantly enriched in matched synovial fluid samples from ankylosing spondylitis patients. In peripheral blood, the disease-linked clones were found at relatively low frequencies and had a CD8+ phenotype. Some TCR beta motif variants had previously been reported in synovial fluid and blood of reactive arthritis patients, which suggested common disease-initiation mechanisms.

Reads for this sample came from an Illumina HiSeq 2500. Quantitative 5'-RACE with molecular barcodes was the method used to prepare the TCR beta libraries. For the original study's pipeline: Disease-linked TCR variants were identified with a new computational method built on a probabilistic model of VDJ rearrangement. TCRdb's own reprocessing of the public reads used fastp at Q25 and MiXCR and kept productive beta chains. Every distinct CDR3 protein forms one entry, paired with its most common genes and DNA. The V and J calls shown here were made by TCRdb, not taken from the authors' results. This sample is represented by about 800,000 distinct CDR3 sequences; 10% to 15% of them were singletons. In total, the top ten clones hold approximately 0.5% of the sample. V is clipped by 5 bases and J by 1 base, and the sequence between their germline boundaries is 19 bases long. The CDR3 measures 17 amino acids from cysteine to phenylalanine. The read is trimmed to its CDR3 DNA, 51 bases read in frame from base 1. Per the germline V gene, MDHEN is the CDR1 and SYDVKM is the CDR2.

A word on this clonotype: Its recognized antigen is unknown. No qualities accompany the bases; no much larger clone lies one base away.

The source is a male donor with ankylosing spondylitis. The V gene is TRBV28 and the J gene is TRBJ2-3; the D gene is perhaps TRBD1, on 6 matching bases. The sample consisted of blood, either unsorted or a sorted T cell fraction (not recorded which). The DNA sequence is TGTGCCAGCAGTCCATCCGGGACATGGGTGCGCACAGATACGCAGTATTTT. It codes for CASSPSGTWVRTDTQYF.